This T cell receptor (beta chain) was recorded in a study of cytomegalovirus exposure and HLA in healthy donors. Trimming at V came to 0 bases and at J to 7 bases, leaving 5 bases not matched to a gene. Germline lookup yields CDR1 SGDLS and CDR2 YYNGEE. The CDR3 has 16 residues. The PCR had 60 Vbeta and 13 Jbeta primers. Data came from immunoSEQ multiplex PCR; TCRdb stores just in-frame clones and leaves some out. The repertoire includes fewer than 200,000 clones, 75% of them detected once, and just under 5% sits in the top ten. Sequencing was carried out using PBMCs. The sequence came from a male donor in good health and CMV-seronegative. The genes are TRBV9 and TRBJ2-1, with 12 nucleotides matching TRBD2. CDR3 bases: TGTGCCAGCAGCGTAGCCCTAGCGGGAGGGCAGAATGAGCAGTTCTTC. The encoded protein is CASSVALAGGQNEQFF.